A single TCR beta chain is shown here with its context. Its antigen remains unidentified. CDR3 length: 15 residues. Trimming cost V 6 bases and J 0 bases; bases outside gene matches: 4. Germline V CDR1 and CDR2: LNHDA, SQIVND (reference sequence). The sample comes from a study of cytomegalovirus exposure and HLA in healthy donors. Across the whole study: There were some 410 genotyped donors. Of these, 81% fell in the genetic ancestry cluster associated with self-reported Caucasian donors. The study, taken as a whole, reports: Reportedly, TCR beta sequences accurately predicted HLA-A and HLA-B alleles in most subjects.

The PCR employed 60 Vbeta primers together with 13 Jbeta primers. Generated by immunoSEQ multiplex PCR, the TCRdb table keeps only in-frame clones and is missing some. This repertoire shows around 150,000 clones, about 80% found once; its top ten account for about 5.6%. Input material: PBMCs. V usage is TRBV19 and J usage is TRBJ2-2; 7 nucleotides agree with TRBD1. This TCR came from a young man in good health and CMV-seropositive. CDR3 in amino acids: CASRPGQTNTGELFF. The CDR3 DNA is TGTGCCAGTAGGCCGGGACAGACGAACACCGGGGAGCTGTTTTTT. Complete variable domain (other parts from reference TRBV19 and TRBJ2-2): DGGITQSPKYLFRKEGQNVTLSCEQNLNHDAMYWYRQDPGQGLRLIYYSQIVNDFQKGDIAEGYSVSREKKESFPLTVTSAQKNPTAFYLCASRPGQTNTGELFFGEGSRLTVL.